The 21 T cell receptor beta chains in this list originate from one sample, sequenced in a study of blood T cell repertoires in COVID-19 (TCRdb year 2020). Receptor amplification or capture employed the immunoSEQ multiplex PCR assay. TCRdb took over this immuneACCESS table, retaining in-frame rearrangements with V and J assigned. Such tables are incomplete; in checked studies, under half of the missing clones stem from an unresolved V gene, and the remainder is unexplained. The sample has hundreds of thousands of clones on record, more than 75% of them singletons. The top ten hold 2% to 2.5% of the sample. Specimen: PBMCs or T cells enriched from blood (not recorded which). Receptors were obtained from a woman in her fifties or sixties in a cohort exposed to, infected with or recovered from COVID-19 (not recorded which).

V usage is TRBV30 and J usage is TRBJ2-3; 7 nucleotides match TRBD2. Germline CDR1 GTSNPN, CDR2 SVGIG (reference sequence). CDR3 length: 13 amino acids. J gave up 4 bases and V 1 base, and 2 bases lay outside the gene matches. The CDR3 loop is CAWSAGRADTQYF. The CDR3 coding sequence is TGTGCCTGGAGTGCGGGGAGGGCAGATACGCAGTATTTT.

The rearrangement links TRBV6-6 to TRBJ2-7, with 7 bases lining up with TRBD1. In germline, CDR1 is MNHNY, CDR2 SVGAGI (reference sequence). There are 16 residues in the CDR3. The V segment lost 0 bases and the J segment 4 bases; nucleotides outside the gene matches: 9. Written as DNA, the CDR3 is TGTGCCAGCAGTTACTCAGGGGGCGGAATCTCTTACGAGCAGTACTTC. This sequence encodes CASSYSGGGISYEQYF.

This clone was counted ten times or more. The chain links TRBV5-1 to TRBJ2-7; 11 nucleotides match TRBD1. V was clipped by 2 bases and J by 3 bases; unmatched bases: 1. Germline CDR1 and CDR2: SGHRS and YFSETQ. The CDR3 is 14 amino acids. CDR3 bases: TGCGCCAGCAGCTTAGGGACAGGGGGCTACGAGCAGTACTTC. Translating gives CASSLGTGGYEQYF.

The rearrangement links TRBV28 to TRBJ2-1; a possible D gene is TRBD2 (5 bases). The V gene lost 6 bases and the J gene lost 0 bases, with 12 bases spanning the gap. CDR3 length equals 15 residues. Germline CDR1 and CDR2: MDHEN and SYDVKM. CDR3 sequence reads: CASSGRGPSYNEQFF. In nucleotides, the CDR3 is TGTGCCAGCAGCGGACGGGGTCCCTCCTACAATGAGCAGTTCTTC.

The table lists this clone with a count of one. At one end the junction does not follow the germline gene, possibly because of a read error. The chain carries TRBV27 and TRBJ2-5; 11 bases fit TRBD2. The CDR3 covers 17 residues. Germline V lookup: CDR1 MNHEY, CDR2 SMNVEV (reference sequence). Here the CDR3 reads CATSGVTSGRVRETQYF. DNA of the CDR3: TGTGCCACCAGTGGGGTTACTAGCGGGAGAGTTAGGGAGACCCAGTACTTC.

V and J are TRBV7-9 and TRBJ1-1; maybe TRBD1 (5 bases). The CDR3 is made up of 14 amino acids. Trimming removed 5 bases at V and 11 bases at J, with 21 bases between. The germline V gene encodes CDR1 SEHNR and CDR2 FQNEAQ (reference sequence). This CDR3 reads CASSQIPGWRDAFF. CDR3 bases: TGTGCCAGCAGCCAAATCCCGGGTTGGAGGGACGCTTTCTTT.

The chain joins TRBV21-1 to TRBJ1-5; the listed D gene, TRBD1, was not tested against the DNA. TRBV21-1 is a documented pseudogene. This CDR3 region has 15 residues. CDR3 in amino acids: CASSKVDRDGQPQHF. The CDR3 nucleotides are TGTGCCAGCAGCAAAGTGGACAGGGACGGTCAGCCCCAGCATTTT.

This sequence joins TRBV10-3 and TRBJ1-5; weak D call: TRBD1 (5 bases). This CDR3 has 15 amino acids. The germline V and J ends were trimmed by 4 bases and 5 bases, with 15 bases remaining between them. From germline, CDR1 is ENHRY and CDR2 SYGVKD. The CDR3 loop reads CAISAGGTSDQPQHF. Here the CDR3 DNA reads TGTGCCATCAGTGCCGGAGGGACGTCGGATCAGCCCCAGCATTTT.

This sequence joins TRBV7-9 and TRBJ1-4; D not resolved. The germline CDR1 and CDR2 sequences are SEHNR and FQNEAQ (reference sequence). This CDR3 comprises 11 residues. Trimming stripped 5 bases from V and 6 bases from J, with 4 bases between. CDR3 bases: TGTGCCAGCAGCCCAGATGAAAAACTGTTTTTT. Amino acid sequence: CASSPDEKLFF.

The genes are TRBV6-5 and TRBJ2-1; D possibly corresponds to TRBD2 (5 bases). The CDR3 loop spans 15 amino acids. The V gene lost 1 base and the J gene lost 7 bases, with 14 bases spanning the gap. Germline V gene sequence: CDR1 MNHEY, CDR2 SVGAGI. CDR3 residues: CASSYFVGAENEQFF. The DNA for the CDR3 is TGTGCCAGCAGTTACTTCGTGGGAGCAGAGAATGAGCAGTTCTTC.

The chain has TRBV7-3 and TRBJ2-7, with 13 bases lining up with TRBD2. Germline values: CDR1 SGHTA, CDR2 FQGTGA. The CDR3 has 14 amino acids. After removal of 4 bases from V and 10 bases from J, the junction contained 7 bases not matched to a gene. Written as DNA, the CDR3 is TGTGCCAGCAGCTGGGGAGGGACTAGCGGGGCCCAGTACTTC. It yields the protein CASSWGGTSGAQYF.

The gene calls are TRBV27 and TRBJ2-7, with D tentatively TRBD2 (5 bases). This CDR3 contains 14 residues. The germline CDR1 and CDR2 sequences are MNHEY and SMNVEV (reference sequence). The V gene lost 5 bases and the J gene lost 2 bases, with 13 bases spanning the gap. The CDR3 spells CASSPSGNTYEQYF. CDR3 nucleotide sequence: TGTGCCAGCAGTCCTTCGGGAAACACCTACGAGCAGTACTTC.

This clone occurred a few times. The V gene is TRBV7-9, the J gene TRBJ2-1, with D perhaps TRBD2 (6 bases). Germline V gene lookup returns CDR1 SEHNR and CDR2 FQNEAQ (reference sequence). V shed 1 base and J shed 4 bases, with 14 bases lying between them. CDR3 length: 16 residues. DNA for the CDR3: TGTGCCAGCAGCTTAGATTCAGGCGGGACTTACAATGAGCAGTTCTTC. This codes for CASSLDSGGTYNEQFF.

The chain is built from TRBV30 and TRBJ2-1, with TRBD2 matching 12 bases. CDR1 is GTSNPN, CDR2 SVGIG, per germline (reference sequence). The J segment lost 6 bases and the V segment lost 0 bases, leaving 6 bases of the junction unmatched. The CDR3 runs 16 residues. The CDR3 is CAWSVVTSGSINEQFF. The DNA for the CDR3 is TGTGCCTGGAGTGTAGTGACTAGCGGGAGTATCAATGAGCAGTTCTTC.

The DNA for the CDR3 is TGTGCCAGCAGCCCTAAGGTATCTGGGGCTCACGAGCAGTACTTC. Protein product: CASSPKVSGAHEQYF. This sequence joins TRBV16 and TRBJ2-7; tentative D call: TRBD1 (5 bases). The V gene lost 4 bases and the J gene lost 5 bases, with 18 bases spanning the gap. Germline lookup yields CDR1 KGHSY and CDR2 FQNENV. This CDR3 contains 15 residues.

CDR3 nucleotides: TGTGCCAGCAGCTCGGACAGGGGGCCCTACGAGCAGTACTTC. Its translation is CASSSDRGPYEQYF. The J gene is TRBJ2-7, the V gene TRBV5-6; TRBD1 matches 11 bases. Germline lookup yields CDR1 SGHDT and CDR2 YYEEEE. The CDR3 length is 14 residues. V lost 3 bases, J lost 2 bases, and 1 base stayed unmatched.

The chain couples TRBV19 to TRBJ1-2; D gene ambiguous. The V end lost 6 bases, the J end lost 1 base, and 12 bases lay between the germline ends. Germline-derived CDR1 and CDR2 are LNHDA and SQIVND (reference sequence). The CDR3 is 14 residues long. Written as DNA, the CDR3 is TGTGCCAGTAGCCGAACCGGGGATAACTATGGCTACACCTTC. It codes for CASSRTGDNYGYTF.

This chain connects TRBV28 to TRBJ2-1; TRBD1 aligns across 9 bases. The CDR3 length is 16 residues. In germline, CDR1 is MDHEN, CDR2 SYDVKM. Trimming cost V 5 bases and J 5 bases; bases outside gene matches: 10. CDR3: CASSPRGTGLHNEQFF. The CDR3 DNA reads as TGTGCCAGCAGTCCCCGTGGGACAGGGCTTCACAATGAGCAGTTCTTC.

The V gene is TRBV27, the J gene TRBJ2-4; 7 bases agree with TRBD1. Germline assignment: CDR1 MNHEY and CDR2 SMNVEV (reference sequence). CDR3 length: 16 residues. J lost 2 bases, V lost 5 bases, and 9 bases had no gene match. This chain's CDR3 is CASSPWTGTTKNIQYF. The CDR3 DNA reads as TGTGCCAGCAGTCCCTGGACAGGAACTACCAAAAACATTCAGTACTTC.

V usage is TRBV5-4 and J usage is TRBJ1-1, with no clear D. Deletions cut 3 bases from V and 6 bases from J, with 12 bases between. Germline values: CDR1 SGHNT, CDR2 YYREEE (reference sequence). CDR3 length: 13 residues. DNA for the CDR3: TGTGCCAGCAGCTCTTTTACGAGGTCTGAAGCTTTCTTT. Its protein is CASSSFTRSEAFF.

The gene calls are TRBV6-5 and TRBJ1-1; D is unclear. The CDR3 extends over 14 amino acids. Germline V gives CDR1 MNHEY, CDR2 SVGAGI. Trimming pared 5 bases from V and 4 bases from J, leaving 14 bases between. CDR3 protein: CASSPLTQVTEAFF. In DNA, the CDR3 is TGTGCCAGCAGTCCTCTGACCCAGGTCACTGAAGCTTTCTTT.